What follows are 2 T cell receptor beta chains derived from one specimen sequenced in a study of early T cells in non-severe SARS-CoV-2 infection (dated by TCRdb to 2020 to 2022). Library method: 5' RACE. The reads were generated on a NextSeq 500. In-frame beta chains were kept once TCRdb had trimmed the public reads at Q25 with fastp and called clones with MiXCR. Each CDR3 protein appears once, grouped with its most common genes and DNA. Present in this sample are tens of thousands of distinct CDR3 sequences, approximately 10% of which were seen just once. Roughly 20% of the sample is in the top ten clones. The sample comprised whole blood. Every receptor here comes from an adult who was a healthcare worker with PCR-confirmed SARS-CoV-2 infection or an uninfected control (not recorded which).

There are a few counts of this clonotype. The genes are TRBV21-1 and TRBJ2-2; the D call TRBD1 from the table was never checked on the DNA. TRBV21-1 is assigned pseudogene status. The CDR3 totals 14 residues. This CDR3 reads CASLKGPNTGELFF. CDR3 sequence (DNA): TGTGCCAGCCTAAAGGGGCCGAACACCGGGGAGCTGTTTTTT.

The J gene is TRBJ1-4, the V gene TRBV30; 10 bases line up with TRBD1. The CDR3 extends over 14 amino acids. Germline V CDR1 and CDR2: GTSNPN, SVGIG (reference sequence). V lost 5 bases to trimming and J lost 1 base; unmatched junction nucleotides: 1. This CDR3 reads CAWGTGETNEKLFF. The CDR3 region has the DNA TGTGCCTGGGGGACAGGGGAAACTAATGAAAAACTGTTTTTT.